This T cell receptor beta chain was recovered during a study of blood T cells in healthy people across ages. Primers used in a second PCR of about 6 to 11 cycles were a sample-barcoded 5' primer and a J-beta primer mix. Each CDR3 protein is one row after TCRdb ran MiXCR on the 5' RACE reads. The data contain 600,000 to 1,000,000 distinct CDR3 sequences, 20% to 30% of them seen just once; the ten biggest clones take up under 4.5%. Donors were healthy Caucasian individuals from Russia aged about 6 to 95. The study's findings and limits: Long-lived donors carried more naive CD4+ cells and greater diversity than aged donors. Age showed a roughly linear inverse relationship with TCR beta diversity per million T cells.

This clonotype has a handful of counts. The antigen is unknown. V gave up 1 base and J gave up 7 bases, with 19 bases separating them. Germline V gives CDR1 LNHNV, CDR2 YYDKDF (reference sequence). CDR3 size: 16 residues. These data were also reused for a study on T cells of mothers and their children. That work contributes: Thymic selection shapes TCR recombination output similarly in related and unrelated pairs.

This TCR came from a boy younger than 18 in good health. This sequence joins TRBV15 and TRBJ2-5; D tentatively reads TRBD1 or TRBD2 (5 bases each). The sequenced material came from blood. In DNA form, the CDR3 reads TGTGCCACCAGCAGAGGCGGCGGCACTTCTGGGGGGACCCAGTACTTC. Translating gives CATSRGGGTSGGTQYF.